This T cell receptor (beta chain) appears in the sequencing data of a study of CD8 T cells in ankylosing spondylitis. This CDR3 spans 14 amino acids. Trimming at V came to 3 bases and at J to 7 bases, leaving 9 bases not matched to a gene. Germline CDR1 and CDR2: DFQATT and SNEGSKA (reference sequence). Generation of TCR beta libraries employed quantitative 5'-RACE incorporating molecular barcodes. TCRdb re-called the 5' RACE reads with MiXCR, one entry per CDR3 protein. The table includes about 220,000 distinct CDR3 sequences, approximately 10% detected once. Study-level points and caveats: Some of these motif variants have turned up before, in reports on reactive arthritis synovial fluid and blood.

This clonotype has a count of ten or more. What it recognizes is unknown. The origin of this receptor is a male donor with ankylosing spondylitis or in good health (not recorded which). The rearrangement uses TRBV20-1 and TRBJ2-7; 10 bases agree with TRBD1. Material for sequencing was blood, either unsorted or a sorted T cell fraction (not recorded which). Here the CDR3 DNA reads TGCAGTGCTAGTCCAGGACAGGGGGTGGGTGAGCAGTACTTC. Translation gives CSASPGQGVGEQYF.